The source of this T cell receptor beta chain is a study of tumor-infiltrating lymphocytes in primary liver carcinoma. For the study at large: The study enrolled male and female patients aged 30 to 69 years. Tumors measured about 4 to 11 cm and were stage T1-T3 N0M0.

Overall study results and limits: With p = 0.039, the top-250-clone fraction in tumors significantly exceeded that in blood.

The CDR3 runs to 15 residues. The germline CDR1 and CDR2 sequences are SGHAT and FQDESV (reference sequence). This clonotype was found once. Its antigen is currently unknown. A read error may account for a junction end that differs from germline. Taking about 18-30 mg of unsorted bulk tissue, the authors co-extracted RNA and DNA. Resection treated the patients' primary liver carcinoma. The authors made TCR beta cDNA from about 500 ng total RNA with a constant-region primer. Three-round nested multiplex PCR performed with slightly modified ARM-PCR produced the TCR beta libraries. The first two PCR rounds, approximately 10 cycles each, used TRBV1-TRBV30 forward primers and a C-beta reverse primer. TCRdb independently ran MiXCR on the multiplex PCR reads; one entry per CDR3 protein. The top ten hold 27% of the sample, which has 85,000 to 100,000 distinct CDR3 sequences, approximately 68% seen once.

The receptor's source is a middle-aged man with primary liver carcinoma and hepatitis B virus infection. The chain couples TRBV11-1 to TRBJ2-1, with 15 bases aligning to TRBD2. Sequencing used tumor-adjacent normal liver tissue. The CDR3 spells CTSSGLAGGRNEQFF. DNA of the CDR3: TGTACCAGCAGCGGACTAGCGGGAGGGCGCAACGAGCAGTTCTTC.